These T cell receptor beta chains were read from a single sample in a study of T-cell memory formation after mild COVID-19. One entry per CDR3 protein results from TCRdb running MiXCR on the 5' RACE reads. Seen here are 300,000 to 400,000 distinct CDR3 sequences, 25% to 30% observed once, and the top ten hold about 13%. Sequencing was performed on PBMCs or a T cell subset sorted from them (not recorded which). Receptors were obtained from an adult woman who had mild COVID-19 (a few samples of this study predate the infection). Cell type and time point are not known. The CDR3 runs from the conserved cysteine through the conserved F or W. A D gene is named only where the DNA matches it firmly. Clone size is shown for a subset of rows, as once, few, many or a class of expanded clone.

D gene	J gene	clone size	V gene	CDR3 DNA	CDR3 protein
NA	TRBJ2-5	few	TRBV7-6	TGTGCCAGCAGCTTATACGCAGGGAATCAAGAGACCCAGTACTTC	CASSLYAGNQETQYF
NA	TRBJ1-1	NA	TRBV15	TGTGCCACCAGCCCCATCAGCGCCCCTGAAGCTTTCTTT	CATSPISAPEAFF
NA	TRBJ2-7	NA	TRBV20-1	TGCAGTGCTAGGGAAGTGGGGGGCCATACGGGGCAGTACTTC	CSAREVGGHTGQYF
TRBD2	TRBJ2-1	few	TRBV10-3	TGTGCCACGACCGCGGGGACTAGCGGGAGCTCCTACAATGAGCAGTTCTTC	CATTAGTSGSSYNEQFF
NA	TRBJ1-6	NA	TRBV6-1	TGTGCCAGCAGCAGGACCCGAAACGATTCACCCCTCCACTTT	CASSRTRNDSPLHF
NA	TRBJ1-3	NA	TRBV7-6	TGTGCCAGCAGCTTAACAGGGCGAGATTCTGGAAACACCATATATTTT	CASSLTGRDSGNTIYF
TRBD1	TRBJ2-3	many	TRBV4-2	TGTGCCAGCAGCCTCAGACAGGGGTGGCGCACAGATACGCAGTATTTT	CASSLRQGWRTDTQYF
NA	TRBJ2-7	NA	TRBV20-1	TGCAGTGCTAGAGAAACGGCAGGGCTGAGGGAGCAGTACTTC	CSARETAGLREQYF
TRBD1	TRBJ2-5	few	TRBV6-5	TGTGCCAGCAGTTACTCTTGGACAGGCCCTCGGGGCGAGACCCAGTACTTC	CASSYSWTGPRGETQYF
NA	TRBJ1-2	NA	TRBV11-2	TGTGCCAGCAGCCCGCAGGGTTTCGTCTACACCTTC	CASSPQGFVYTF